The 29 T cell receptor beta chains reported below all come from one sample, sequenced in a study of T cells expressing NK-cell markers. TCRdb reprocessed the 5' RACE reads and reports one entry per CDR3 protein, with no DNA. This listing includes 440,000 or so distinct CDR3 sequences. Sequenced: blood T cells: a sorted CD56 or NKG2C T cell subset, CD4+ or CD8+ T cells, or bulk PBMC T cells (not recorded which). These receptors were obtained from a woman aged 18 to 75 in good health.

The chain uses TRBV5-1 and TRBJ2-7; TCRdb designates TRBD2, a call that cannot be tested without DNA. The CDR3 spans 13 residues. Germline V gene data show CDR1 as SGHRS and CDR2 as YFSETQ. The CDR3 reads CASSFDYSYEQYF.

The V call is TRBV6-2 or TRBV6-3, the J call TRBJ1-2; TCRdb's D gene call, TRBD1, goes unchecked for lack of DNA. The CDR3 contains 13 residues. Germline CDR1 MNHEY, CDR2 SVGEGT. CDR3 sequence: CASRTGTVYGYTF.

CDR3 amino acids: CASSLGLAGGPDEQFF. V usage is TRBV7-9 and J usage is TRBJ2-1; TCRdb's D call of TRBD2 is untestable without DNA. The CDR3 loop spans 16 amino acids. Germline CDR1 SEHNR, CDR2 FQNEAQ (reference sequence).

CDR3 sequence: CASSKEGGEPSGELFF. V usage is TRBV21-1 and J usage is TRBJ2-2; as DNA is missing, the TRBD1 call by TCRdb cannot be tested. TRBV21-1 is deemed a pseudogene. This CDR3 has 16 amino acids.

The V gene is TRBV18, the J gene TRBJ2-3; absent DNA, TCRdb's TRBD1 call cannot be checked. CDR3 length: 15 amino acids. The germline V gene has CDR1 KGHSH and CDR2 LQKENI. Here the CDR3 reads CASARDRGHTDTQYF.

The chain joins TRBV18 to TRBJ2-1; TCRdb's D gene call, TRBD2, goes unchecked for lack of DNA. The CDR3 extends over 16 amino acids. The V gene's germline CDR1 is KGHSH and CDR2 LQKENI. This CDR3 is CASSPWASGRANEQFF. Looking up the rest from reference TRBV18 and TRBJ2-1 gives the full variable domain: NAGVMQNPRHLVRRRGQEARLRCSPMKGHSHVYWYRQLPEEGLKFMVYLQKENIIDESGMPKERFSAEFPKEGPSILRIQQVVRGDSAAYFCASSPWASGRANEQFFGPGTRLTVL.

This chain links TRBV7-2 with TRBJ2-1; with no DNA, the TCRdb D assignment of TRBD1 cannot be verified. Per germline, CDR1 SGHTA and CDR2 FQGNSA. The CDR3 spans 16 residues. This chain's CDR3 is CASSLAGRGAYNEQFF.

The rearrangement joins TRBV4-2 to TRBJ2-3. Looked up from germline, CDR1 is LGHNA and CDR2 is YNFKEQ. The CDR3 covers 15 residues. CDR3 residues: CASSQEIAAADTQYF.

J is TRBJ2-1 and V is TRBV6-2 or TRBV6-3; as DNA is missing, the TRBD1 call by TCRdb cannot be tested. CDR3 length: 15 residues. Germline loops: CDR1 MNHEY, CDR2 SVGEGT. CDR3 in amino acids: CASSDRGRLANEQFF.

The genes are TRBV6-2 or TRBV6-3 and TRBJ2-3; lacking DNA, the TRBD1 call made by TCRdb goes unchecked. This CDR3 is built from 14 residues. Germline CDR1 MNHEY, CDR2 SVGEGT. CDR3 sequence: CASRAVGSTDTQYF.

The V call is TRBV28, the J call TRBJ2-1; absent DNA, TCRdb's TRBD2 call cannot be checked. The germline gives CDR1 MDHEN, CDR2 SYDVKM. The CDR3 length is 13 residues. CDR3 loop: CASSHPSRDEQFF.

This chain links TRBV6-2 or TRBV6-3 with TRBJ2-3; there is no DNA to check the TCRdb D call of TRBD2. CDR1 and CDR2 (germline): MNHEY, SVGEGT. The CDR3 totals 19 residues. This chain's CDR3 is CASSYNRLAGGLGTDTQYF.

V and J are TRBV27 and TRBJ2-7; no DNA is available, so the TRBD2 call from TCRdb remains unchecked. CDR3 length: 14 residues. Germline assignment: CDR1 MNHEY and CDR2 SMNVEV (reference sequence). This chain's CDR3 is CASSWEGSSYEQYF.

CDR3 amino acids: CAISESVMAGNNEQFF. The rearrangement joins TRBV10-3 to TRBJ2-1. The CDR3 sequence is 16 residues long. From germline, CDR1 is ENHRY and CDR2 SYGVKD.

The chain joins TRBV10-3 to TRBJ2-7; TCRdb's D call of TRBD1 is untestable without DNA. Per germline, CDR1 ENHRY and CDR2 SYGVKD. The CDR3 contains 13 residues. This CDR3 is CAIKTGMGYEQYF.

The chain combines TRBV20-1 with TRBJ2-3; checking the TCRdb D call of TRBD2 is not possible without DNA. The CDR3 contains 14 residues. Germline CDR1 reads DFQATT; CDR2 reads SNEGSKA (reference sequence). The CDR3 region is CSATPSLSADTQYF.

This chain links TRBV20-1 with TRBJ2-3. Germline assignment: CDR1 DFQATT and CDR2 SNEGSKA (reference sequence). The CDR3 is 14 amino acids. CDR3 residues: CSARGPLSTDTQYF.

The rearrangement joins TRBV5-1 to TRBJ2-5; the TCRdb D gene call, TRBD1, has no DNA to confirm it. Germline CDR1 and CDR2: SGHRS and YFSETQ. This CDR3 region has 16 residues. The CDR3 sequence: CASSLDPRGGQETQYF.

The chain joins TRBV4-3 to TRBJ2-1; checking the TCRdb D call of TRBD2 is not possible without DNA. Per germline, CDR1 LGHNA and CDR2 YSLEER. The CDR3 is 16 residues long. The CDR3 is CASSQGASAAYNEQFF.

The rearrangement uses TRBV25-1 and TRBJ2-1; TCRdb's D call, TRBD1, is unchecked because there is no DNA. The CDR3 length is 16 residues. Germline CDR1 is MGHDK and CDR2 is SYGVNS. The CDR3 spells CASSESGGSSYNEQFF.

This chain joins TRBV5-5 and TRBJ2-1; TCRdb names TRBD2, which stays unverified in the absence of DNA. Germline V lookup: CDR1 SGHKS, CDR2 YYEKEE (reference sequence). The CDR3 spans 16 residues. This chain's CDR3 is CASSYIAGVGYNEQFF.

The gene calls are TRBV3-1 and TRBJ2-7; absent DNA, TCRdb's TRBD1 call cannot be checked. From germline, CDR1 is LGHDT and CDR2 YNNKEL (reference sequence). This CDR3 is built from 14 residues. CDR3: CASSLQRGFYEQYF.

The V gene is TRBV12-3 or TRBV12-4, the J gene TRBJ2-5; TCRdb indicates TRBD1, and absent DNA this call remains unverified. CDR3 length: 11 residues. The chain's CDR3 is CASSLGPVQYF.

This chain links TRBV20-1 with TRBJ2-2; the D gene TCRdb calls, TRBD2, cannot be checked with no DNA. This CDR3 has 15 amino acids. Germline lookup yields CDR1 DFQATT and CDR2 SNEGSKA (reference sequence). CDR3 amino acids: CSAGSGATNTGELFF.

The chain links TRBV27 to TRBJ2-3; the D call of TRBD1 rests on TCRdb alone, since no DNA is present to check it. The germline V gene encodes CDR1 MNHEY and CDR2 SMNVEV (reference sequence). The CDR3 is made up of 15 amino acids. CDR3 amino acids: CASSLMWGNTDTQYF.

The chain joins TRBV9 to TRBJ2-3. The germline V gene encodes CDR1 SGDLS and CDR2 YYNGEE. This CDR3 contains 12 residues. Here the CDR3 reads CASSPLPDTQYF. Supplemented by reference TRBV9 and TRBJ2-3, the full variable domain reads DSGVTQTPKHLITATGQRVTLRCSPRSGDLSVYWYQQSLDQGLQFLIQYYNGEERAKGNILERFSAQQFPDLHSELNLSSLELGDSALYFCASSPLPDTQYFGPGTRLTVL.

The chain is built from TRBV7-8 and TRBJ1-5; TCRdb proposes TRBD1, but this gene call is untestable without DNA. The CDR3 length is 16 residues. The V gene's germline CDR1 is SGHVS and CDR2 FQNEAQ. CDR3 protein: CASSLVSGVPGQPQHF.

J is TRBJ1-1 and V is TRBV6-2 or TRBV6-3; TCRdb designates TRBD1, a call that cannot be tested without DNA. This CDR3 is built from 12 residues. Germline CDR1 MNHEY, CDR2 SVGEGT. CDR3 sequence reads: CASSYPDRESFF.

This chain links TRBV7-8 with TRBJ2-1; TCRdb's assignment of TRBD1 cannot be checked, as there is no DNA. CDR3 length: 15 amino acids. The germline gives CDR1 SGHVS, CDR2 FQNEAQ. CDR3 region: CASSDQGDWYNEQFF.